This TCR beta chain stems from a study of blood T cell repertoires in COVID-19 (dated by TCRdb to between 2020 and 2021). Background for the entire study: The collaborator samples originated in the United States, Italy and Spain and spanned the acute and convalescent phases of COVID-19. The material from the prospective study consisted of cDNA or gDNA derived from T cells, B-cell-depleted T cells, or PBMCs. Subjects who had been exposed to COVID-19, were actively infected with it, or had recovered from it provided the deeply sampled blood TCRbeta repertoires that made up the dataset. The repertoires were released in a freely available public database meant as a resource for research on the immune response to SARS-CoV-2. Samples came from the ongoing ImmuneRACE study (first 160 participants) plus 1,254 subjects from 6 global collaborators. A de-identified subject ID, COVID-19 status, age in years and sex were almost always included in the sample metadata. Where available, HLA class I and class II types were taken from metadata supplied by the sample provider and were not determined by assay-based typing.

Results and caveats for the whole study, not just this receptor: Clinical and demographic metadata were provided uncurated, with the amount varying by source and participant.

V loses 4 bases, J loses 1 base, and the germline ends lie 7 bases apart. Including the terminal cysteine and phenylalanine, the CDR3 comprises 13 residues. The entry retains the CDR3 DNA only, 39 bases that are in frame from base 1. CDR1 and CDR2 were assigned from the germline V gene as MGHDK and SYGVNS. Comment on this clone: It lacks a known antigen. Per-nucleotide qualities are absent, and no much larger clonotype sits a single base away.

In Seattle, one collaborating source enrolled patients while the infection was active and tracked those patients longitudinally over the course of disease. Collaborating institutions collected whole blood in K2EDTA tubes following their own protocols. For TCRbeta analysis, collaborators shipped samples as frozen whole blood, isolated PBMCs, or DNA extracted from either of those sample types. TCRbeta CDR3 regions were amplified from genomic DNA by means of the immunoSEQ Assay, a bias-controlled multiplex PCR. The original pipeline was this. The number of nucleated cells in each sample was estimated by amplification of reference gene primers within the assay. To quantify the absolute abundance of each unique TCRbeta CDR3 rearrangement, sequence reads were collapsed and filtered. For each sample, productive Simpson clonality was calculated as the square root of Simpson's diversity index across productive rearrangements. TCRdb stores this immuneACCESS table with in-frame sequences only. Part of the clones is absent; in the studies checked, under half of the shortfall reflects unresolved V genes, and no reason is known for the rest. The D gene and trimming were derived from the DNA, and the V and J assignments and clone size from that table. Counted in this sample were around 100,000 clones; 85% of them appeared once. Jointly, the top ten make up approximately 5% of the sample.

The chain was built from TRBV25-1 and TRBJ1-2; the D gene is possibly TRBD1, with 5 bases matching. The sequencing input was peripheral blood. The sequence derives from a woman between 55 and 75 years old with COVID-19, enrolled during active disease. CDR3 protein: CASSAGFNYGYTF. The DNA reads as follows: TGTGCCAGCAGTGCAGGGTTTAACTATGGCTACACCTTC.